These 5 T cell receptor beta chains were all obtained from the same sample, sequenced in a study of cytomegalovirus exposure and HLA in healthy donors. A multiplex PCR was run with 60 Vbeta primers and 13 Jbeta primers. Only in-frame clones appear in the TCRdb table, and some are missing; sequencing was by immunoSEQ multiplex PCR. The data contain about 120,000 clones, 70% to 80% of them seen just once; the ten biggest clones take up 2% to 2.5%. The source material was PBMCs. Receptors originate from a human donor in good health.

This clone was detected a few times. This chain joins TRBV6-1 and TRBJ2-7; TRBD1 aligns across 7 bases. The CDR3 runs to 14 residues. Germline assignment: CDR1 MNHNS and CDR2 SASEGT. The J segment lost 5 bases and the V segment lost 6 bases, leaving 10 bases of the junction unmatched. CDR3 sequence: CASSRRDRVDEQYF. The CDR3, as DNA: TGTGCCAGCAGCCGTCGAGACAGGGTCGACGAGCAGTACTTC.

The chain carries TRBV14 and TRBJ1-1; 7 bases align to TRBD1. Germline V gives CDR1 SGHDN, CDR2 FVKESK. J lost 3 bases, V lost 8 bases, and 6 bases had no gene match. The CDR3 is 13 residues long. The CDR3 loop is CASSLQGYTEAFF. CDR3 in DNA: TGTGCCAGCTCCCTACAGGGGTACACTGAAGCTTTCTTT.

The J gene is TRBJ1-2, the V gene TRBV30; D remains unclear. V was cut by 2 bases and J by 4 bases, with 14 bases left in between. The germline gives CDR1 GTSNPN, CDR2 SVGIG (reference sequence). The length of the CDR3 is 14 residues. CDR3 DNA: TGTGCCTGGAGTCCCCTCTCCTGGGCCTATGGCTACACCTTC. This codes for CAWSPLSWAYGYTF.

The chain links TRBV7-9 to TRBJ2-2; D is undetermined. Germline V gives CDR1 SEHNR, CDR2 FQNEAQ (reference sequence). CDR3 length equals 12 residues. Trimming cost V 5 bases and J 15 bases, with 16 bases left between them. The CDR3 spells CASSPLGVEVFF. CDR3 bases: TGTGCCAGCAGCCCCCTCGGTGTCGAGGTGTTTTTT.

The CDR3 spells CASSPGGGTGYTDTQYF. In DNA form, the CDR3 reads TGTGCCAGCAGCCCAGGGGGGGGGACAGGGTATACAGATACGCAGTATTTT. V is TRBV7-3 and J is TRBJ2-3; 9 bases align to TRBD1. Germline lookup yields CDR1 SGHTA and CDR2 FQGTGA. The J segment lost 3 bases and the V segment lost 5 bases, leaving 12 bases of the junction unmatched. The CDR3 spans 17 residues.